Shown below are 24 T cell receptor beta chains from a single sample sequenced in a study of patients and donors after allogeneic stem cell transplantation. TCRdb reanalysed the RT-PCR reads using MiXCR and keeps one entry per CDR3 protein. This table has about 150,000 distinct CDR3 sequences, about 40% appearing once. What was sequenced was blood, either unsorted or a sorted T cell fraction (not recorded which). The receptor set was obtained from a human donor who was either an allogeneic HSCT recipient or a stem cell or donor lymphocyte infusion donor (not recorded which). It is not recorded whose cells these are; they may come from a transplant donor.

The sample holds one count of this clonotype. The J gene is TRBJ1-2, the V gene TRBV30; 7 nucleotides align to TRBD1. J was trimmed by 4 bases and V by 6 bases; bases with no gene match: 2. Germline V gene data show CDR1 as GTSNPN and CDR2 as SVGIG (reference sequence). This CDR3 is built from 11 residues. The CDR3 bases are TGTGCCTGCCCAGGGGGCTATGGCTACACCTTC. It is translated as CACPGGYGYTF.

This clonotype turned up a few times. The chain recombines TRBV5-8 with TRBJ1-4; 7 nucleotides align to TRBD1. Losses at the gene ends were 2 bases for V and 5 bases for J; bases not matched to a gene: 6. Germline V gene data show CDR1 as SGHTS and CDR2 as YDEGEE. This CDR3 has 15 residues. CDR3 in DNA: TGTGCCAGCAGCTTTTGGGGCAGGGGGAATGAAAAACTGTTTTTT. This gives the protein CASSFWGRGNEKLFF.

This clonotype was observed a few times. The chain combines TRBV12-3 or TRBV12-4 with TRBJ2-2; no clear D gene. This CDR3 has 12 residues. With 5 bases removed from V and 6 bases from J, the gap between germline ends came to 7 bases. The CDR3 region has the DNA TGTGCCAGCAGTCCTTTTTCCGGGGAGCTGTTTTTT. Residues: CASSPFSGELFF.

The CDR3 here is CASSVGPTGHNQPQHF. CDR3 coding DNA: TGTGCCAGCAGCGTAGGGCCGACAGGACACAATCAGCCCCAGCATTTT. V usage is TRBV7-9 and J usage is TRBJ1-5; weak D call: TRBD1 (6 bases). Germline V gene lookup returns CDR1 SEHNR and CDR2 FQNEAQ (reference sequence). This CDR3 has 16 residues. The V end was cut by 5 bases, the J end by 3 bases, with 17 bases between.

This clonotype was picked up a small number of times. The chain employs TRBV7-9 and TRBJ1-3, with no clear D. Germline CDR1 and CDR2: SEHNR and FQNEAQ (reference sequence). V gave up 4 bases and J gave up 0 bases, with 13 bases separating them. CDR3 length: 16 residues. The CDR3 protein is CASSSAAVRSGNTIYF. For the CDR3, the DNA is TGTGCCAGCAGCTCAGCGGCAGTTCGCTCTGGAAACACCATATATTTT.

The CDR3 reads CASSSGTGAGELFF. The CDR3 DNA reads as TGCGCCAGCAGCTCCGGGACAGGGGCCGGGGAGCTGTTTTTT. The chain is built from TRBV5-1 and TRBJ2-2; 10 bases align to TRBD1. Germline V gene data show CDR1 as SGHRS and CDR2 as YFSETQ. The CDR3 consists of 14 residues. V gave up 3 bases and J gave up 6 bases; unmatched junction bases: 2.

The chain combines TRBV28 with TRBJ2-1; TRBD2 matches at 7 bases. J gave up 10 bases and V 4 bases, and 7 bases lay outside the gene matches. There are 13 residues in the CDR3. Germline V lookup: CDR1 MDHEN, CDR2 SYDVKM. The CDR3 nucleotides read TGTGCCAGCAGTTCGGGACTACCCACAGAGCAGTTCTTC. As protein: CASSSGLPTEQFF. Based on the CDR3 plus reference TRBV28 and TRBJ2-1, the full variable domain is DVKVTQSSRYLVKRTGEKVFLECVQDMDHENMFWYRQDPGLGLRLIYFSYDVKMKEKGDIPEGYSVSREKKERFSLILESASTNQTSMYLCASSSGLPTEQFFGPGTRLTVL.

The chain is built from TRBV12-3 or TRBV12-4 and TRBJ1-6; maybe TRBD1 (6 bases). The CDR3 is 14 residues long. The V end lost 1 base, the J end lost 10 bases, and 11 bases lay between the germline ends. This CDR3 reads CASSLGGAQSPLHF. For the CDR3, the DNA is TGTGCCAGCAGTTTAGGGGGGGCGCAGTCACCCCTCCACTTT.

This clonotype was detected only a few times. The gene calls are TRBV27 and TRBJ1-5; TRBD1 agrees at 7 bases. The trim removed 6 bases at V and 4 bases at J, leaving 9 bases unmatched. Germline CDR1 is MNHEY and CDR2 is SMNVEV (reference sequence). This CDR3 comprises 15 residues. The CDR3 reads CASSSGTAPNQPQHF. In DNA, the CDR3 is TGTGCCAGCAGCTCCGGGACAGCTCCGAATCAGCCCCAGCATTTT.

This clonotype has just one count. The rearrangement joins TRBV25-1 to TRBJ2-1; 8 bases fit TRBD1. The V gene end was trimmed by 4 bases and the J gene end by 7 bases; junction bases not matched to a gene: 15. This CDR3 is 17 amino acids long. Per germline, CDR1 MGHDK and CDR2 SYGVNS. CDR3 region: CASSVLGPRQGWNEQFF. CDR3 nucleotides: TGTGCCAGCAGTGTCCTGGGCCCCCGACAGGGGTGGAATGAGCAGTTCTTC. Combining the CDR3 with reference TRBV25-1 and TRBJ2-1 gives the whole variable domain EADIYQTPRYLVIGTGKKITLECSQTMGHDKMYWYQQDPGMELHLIHYSYGVNSTEKGDLSSESTVSRIRTEHFPLTLESARPSHTSQYLCASSVLGPRQGWNEQFFGPGTRLTVL.

V usage is TRBV11-1 and J usage is TRBJ1-1; D unresolved. Trimming cost V 5 bases and J 4 bases, with 14 bases left between them. This CDR3 is built from 14 residues. Germline loops: CDR1 SGHAT, CDR2 FQDESV (reference sequence). CDR3 nucleotides: TGTGCCAGCAGCCCTTCGACCTGGGGCACTGAAGCTTTCTTT. It codes for CASSPSTWGTEAFF.

The sample holds a few counts of this clonotype. J is TRBJ2-7 and V is TRBV6-5; TRBD2 matches 7 bases. The CDR3 has 15 amino acids. Germline V CDR1 and CDR2: MNHEY, SVGAGI. With V trimmed by 2 bases and J by 0 bases, 4 bases remained unmatched. The CDR3 sequence: CASSYRGGGSYEQYV. In DNA form, the CDR3 reads TGTGCCAGCAGTTACCGCGGGGGAGGCTCCTACGAGCAGTACGTC.

The table lists this clonotype with a few counts. CDR3 region: CASSDQMDNQPQHF. CDR3 DNA sequence: TGTGCCAGCAGTGACCAGATGGACAATCAGCCCCAGCATTTT. The chain carries TRBV7-6 and TRBJ1-5; D call uncertain. Trimming cost V 6 bases and J 3 bases, with 12 bases left between them. The germline CDR1 and CDR2 sequences are SGHVS and FNYEAQ. This CDR3 has 14 residues.

This clonotype was counted a few times. The CDR3 DNA is TGTGCCAGCAGTCCTTATTTAAGGCCAGGGAATGACACTGAAGCTTTCTTT. It encodes CASSPYLRPGNDTEAFF. V is TRBV12-3 or TRBV12-4 and J is TRBJ1-1, with D tentatively TRBD1 (5 bases). V was clipped by 5 bases and J by 3 bases, with 22 bases between them. This CDR3 is 17 amino acids long.

This clonotype came up a few times. The chain joins TRBV12-3 or TRBV12-4 to TRBJ1-5; D is unclear. V was trimmed by 2 bases and J by 5 bases, leaving 4 bases between them. CDR3 size: 12 residues. The CDR3 loop reads CASSLIYQPQHF. In DNA form, the CDR3 reads TGTGCCAGCAGTTTAATTTATCAGCCCCAGCATTTT.

The J gene is TRBJ1-5, the V gene TRBV12-3 or TRBV12-4; TRBD1 agrees at 8 bases. The CDR3 spans 15 residues. V lost 6 bases and J lost 2; bases outside the gene matches: 6. The CDR3 loop reads CASRSPGQGNQPQHF. CDR3 coding DNA: TGTGCCAGCAGATCACCGGGACAGGGCAATCAGCCCCAGCATTTT.

This clonotype was seen a few times. The rearrangement joins TRBV4-2 to TRBJ1-1; D remains ambiguous. The CDR3 consists of 15 residues. Germline V CDR1 and CDR2: LGHNA, YNFKEQ. With 0 bases removed from V and 2 bases from J, the gap between germline ends came to 10 bases. CDR3 in DNA: TGTGCCAGCAGCCAAGAACAGCTCCTAAACACTGAAGCTTTCTTT. Encoded protein: CASSQEQLLNTEAFF.

For the CDR3, the DNA is TGTGCCAGCAGTTTGTCTAGCGCCAACGTCCTGACTTTC. Protein: CASSLSSANVLTF. The chain is built from TRBV28 and TRBJ2-6, with a tentative D call TRBD2 (5 bases). The CDR3 consists of 13 residues. Looked up from germline, CDR1 is MDHEN and CDR2 is SYDVKM. V lost 3 bases and J 7 bases, leaving 7 bases between the germline ends.

This clonotype was seen a handful of times. The rearrangement links TRBV20-1 to TRBJ1-1; D ambiguous. The CDR3 runs 14 residues. CDR1 DFQATT and CDR2 SNEGSKA come from the germline V gene (reference sequence). The germline V and J ends were trimmed by 6 bases and 2 bases, with 16 bases remaining between them. The CDR3 region has the DNA TGCAGTGCCCTGTGGACGGAGGTCAACACTGAAGCTTTCTTT. It specifies CSALWTEVNTEAFF.

The chain combines TRBV27 with TRBJ1-2, with unresolved D. Per germline, CDR1 MNHEY and CDR2 SMNVEV (reference sequence). The ends were cut back, 3 bases at V and 5 bases at J, with 13 bases in the middle. This CDR3 is 14 amino acids long. The CDR3 region has the DNA TGTGCCAGCAGTTTTAACGTTCGGAGATATGGCTACACCTTC. Protein product: CASSFNVRRYGYTF.

There are many counts of this clonotype. The V gene is TRBV6-1, the J gene TRBJ1-5, with D unclear. Trimming removed 2 bases at V and 0 bases at J, with 14 bases between. This CDR3 spans 17 amino acids. Germline values: CDR1 MNHNS, CDR2 SASEGT. CDR3: CASSEFLAAYSNQPQHF. The CDR3 DNA reads as TGTGCCAGCAGTGAATTTCTTGCAGCTTATAGCAATCAGCCCCAGCATTTT.

This clonotype showed up just a few times. The chain couples TRBV5-1 to TRBJ1-1; the match to TRBD1 covers 9 bases. Germline CDR1 SGHRS, CDR2 YFSETQ. The CDR3 is 15 residues long. Germline trimming cut 4 bases from V and 4 bases from J; bases unmatched to any gene: 8. CDR3 bases: TGCGCCAGCAGCCAACACAGGGGGCAGGTCACTGAAGCTTTCTTT. Protein: CASSQHRGQVTEAFF.

This chain connects TRBV6-5 to TRBJ1-1, with D tentatively TRBD1 (5 bases). The CDR3 extends over 14 amino acids. The V end lost 6 bases, the J end lost 2 bases, and 13 bases lay between the germline ends. The germline V gene encodes CDR1 MNHEY and CDR2 SVGAGI. The CDR3 protein is CASRGEGANTEAFF. The CDR3 DNA reads TGTGCCAGCAGGGGGGAAGGGGCAAACACTGAAGCTTTCTTT.

The chain couples TRBV9 to TRBJ1-3; D not resolved. The CDR3 runs 13 residues. Germline V gene data show CDR1 as SGDLS and CDR2 as YYNGEE. Trimming took 3 bases from V and 4 from J, leaving 8 bases between them. CDR3 nucleotides: TGTGCCAGCAGCGACAGCGCGGGAAACACCATATATTTT. As protein: CASSDSAGNTIYF.